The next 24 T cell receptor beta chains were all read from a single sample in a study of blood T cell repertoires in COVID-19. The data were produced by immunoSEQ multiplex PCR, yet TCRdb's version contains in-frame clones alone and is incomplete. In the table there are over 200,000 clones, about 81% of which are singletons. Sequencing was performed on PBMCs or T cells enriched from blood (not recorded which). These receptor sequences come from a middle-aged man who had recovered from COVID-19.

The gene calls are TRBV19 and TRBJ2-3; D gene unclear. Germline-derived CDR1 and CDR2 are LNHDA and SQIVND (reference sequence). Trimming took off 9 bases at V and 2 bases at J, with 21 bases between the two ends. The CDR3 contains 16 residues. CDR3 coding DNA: TGTGCCAGCCGTGAGGTCAAGAATAAACACACAGATACGCAGTATTTT. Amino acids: CASREVKNKHTDTQYF.

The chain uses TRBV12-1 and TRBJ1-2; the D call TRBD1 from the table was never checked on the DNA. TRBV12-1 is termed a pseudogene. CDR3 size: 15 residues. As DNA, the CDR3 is TGTGCCAGCAGCTTACTAGACAGGGGGAACTATGGCTACACCTTC. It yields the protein CASSLLDRGNYGYTF.

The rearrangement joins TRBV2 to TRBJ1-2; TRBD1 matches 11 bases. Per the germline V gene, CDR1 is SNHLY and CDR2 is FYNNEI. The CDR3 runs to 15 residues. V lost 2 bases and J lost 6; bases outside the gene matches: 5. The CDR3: CASSELGTGGNGYTF. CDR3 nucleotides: TGTGCCAGCAGTGAATTGGGGACAGGGGGGAATGGCTACACCTTC.

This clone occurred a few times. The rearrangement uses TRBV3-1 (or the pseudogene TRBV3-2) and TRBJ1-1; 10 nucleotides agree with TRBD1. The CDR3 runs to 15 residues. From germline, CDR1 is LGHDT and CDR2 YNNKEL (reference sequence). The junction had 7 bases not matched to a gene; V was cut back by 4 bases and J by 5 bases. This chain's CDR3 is CASSRRQGASTEAFF. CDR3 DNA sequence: TGTGCCAGCAGCCGCAGACAGGGGGCGAGTACTGAAGCTTTCTTT.

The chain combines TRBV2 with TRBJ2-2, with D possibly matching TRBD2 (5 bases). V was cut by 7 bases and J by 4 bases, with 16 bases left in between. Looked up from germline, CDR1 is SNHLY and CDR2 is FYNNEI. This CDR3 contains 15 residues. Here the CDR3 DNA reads TGTGCCAGCAAGACTTCCAGGACTTCCACCGGGGAGCTGTTTTTT. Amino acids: CASKTSRTSTGELFF.

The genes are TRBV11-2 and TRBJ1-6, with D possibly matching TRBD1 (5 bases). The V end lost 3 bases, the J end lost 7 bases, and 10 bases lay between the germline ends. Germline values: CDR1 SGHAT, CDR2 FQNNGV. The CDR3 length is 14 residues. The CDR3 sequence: CASSLGLQNSPLHF. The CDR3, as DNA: TGTGCCAGCAGCTTGGGACTACAAAATTCACCCCTCCACTTT.

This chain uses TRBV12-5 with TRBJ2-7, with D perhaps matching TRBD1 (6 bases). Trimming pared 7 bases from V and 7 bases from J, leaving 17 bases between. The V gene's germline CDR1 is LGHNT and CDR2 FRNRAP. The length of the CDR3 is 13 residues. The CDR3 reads CASARTVLGEQYF. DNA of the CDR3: TGTGCTAGTGCTCGGACAGTACTGGGAGAGCAGTACTTC.

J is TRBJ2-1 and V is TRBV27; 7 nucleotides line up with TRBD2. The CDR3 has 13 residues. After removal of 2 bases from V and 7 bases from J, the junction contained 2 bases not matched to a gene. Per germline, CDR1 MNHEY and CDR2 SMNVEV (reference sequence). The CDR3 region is CASSLGGGNEQFF. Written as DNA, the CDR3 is TGTGCCAGCAGTTTAGGGGGGGGGAATGAGCAGTTCTTC.

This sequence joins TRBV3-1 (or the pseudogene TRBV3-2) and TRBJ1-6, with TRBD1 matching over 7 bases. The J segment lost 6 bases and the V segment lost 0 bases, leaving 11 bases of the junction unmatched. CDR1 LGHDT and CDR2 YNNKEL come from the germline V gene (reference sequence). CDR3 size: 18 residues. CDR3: CASSQEFYRGMGNSPLHF. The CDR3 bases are TGTGCCAGCAGCCAAGAGTTTTACAGGGGAATGGGTAATTCACCCCTCCACTTT.

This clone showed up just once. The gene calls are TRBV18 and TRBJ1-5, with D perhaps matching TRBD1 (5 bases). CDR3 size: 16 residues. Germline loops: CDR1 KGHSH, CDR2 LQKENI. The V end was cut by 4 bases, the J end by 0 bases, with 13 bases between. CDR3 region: CASSQSRQYSNQPQHF. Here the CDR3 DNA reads TGTGCCAGCTCACAATCCCGACAGTATAGCAATCAGCCCCAGCATTTT.

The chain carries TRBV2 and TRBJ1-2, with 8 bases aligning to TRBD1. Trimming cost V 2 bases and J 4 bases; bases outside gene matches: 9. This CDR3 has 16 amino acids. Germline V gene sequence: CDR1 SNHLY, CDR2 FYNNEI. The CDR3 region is CASSEPRQGLTYGYTF. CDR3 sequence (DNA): TGTGCCAGCAGTGAACCTCGACAGGGGCTTACCTATGGCTACACCTTC.

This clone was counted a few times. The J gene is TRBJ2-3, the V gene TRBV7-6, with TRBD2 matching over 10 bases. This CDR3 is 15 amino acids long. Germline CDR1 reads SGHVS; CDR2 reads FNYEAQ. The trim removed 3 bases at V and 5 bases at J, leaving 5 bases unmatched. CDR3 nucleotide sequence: TGTGCCAGCAGCTTTAGCGGGGGGATCGGAGATACGCAGTATTTT. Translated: CASSFSGGIGDTQYF.

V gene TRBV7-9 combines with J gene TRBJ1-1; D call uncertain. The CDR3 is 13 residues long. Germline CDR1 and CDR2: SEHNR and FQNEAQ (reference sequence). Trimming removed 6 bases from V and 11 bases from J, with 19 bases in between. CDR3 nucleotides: TGTGCCAGCAGTATCATAGCGACCCGATGGGCTTTCTTT. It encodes CASSIIATRWAFF.

CDR3 protein: CASISGGSQETQYF. CDR3 nucleotides: TGTGCCAGCATAAGCGGGGGGTCCCAAGAGACCCAGTACTTC. The V and J genes are TRBV2 and TRBJ2-5; 9 nucleotides match TRBD2. Germline CDR1 reads SNHLY; CDR2 reads FYNNEI. The CDR3 has 14 amino acids. The V segment lost 7 bases and the J segment 1 base; nucleotides outside the gene matches: 4.

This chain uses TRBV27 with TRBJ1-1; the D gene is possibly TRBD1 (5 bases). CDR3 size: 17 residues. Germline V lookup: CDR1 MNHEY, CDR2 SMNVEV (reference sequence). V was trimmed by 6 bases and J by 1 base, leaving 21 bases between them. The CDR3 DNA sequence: TGTGCCAGCAGGACAAATATTCAGGGTAGAGGGAACACTGAAGCTTTCTTT. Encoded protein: CASRTNIQGRGNTEAFF.

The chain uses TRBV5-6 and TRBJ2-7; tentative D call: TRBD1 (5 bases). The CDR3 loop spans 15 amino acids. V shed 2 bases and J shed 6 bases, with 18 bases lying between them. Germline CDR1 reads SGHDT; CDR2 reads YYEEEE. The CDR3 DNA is TGTGCCAGCAGCTTCGGCACGCCAACAAGGGGCGAGCAGTACTTC. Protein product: CASSFGTPTRGEQYF. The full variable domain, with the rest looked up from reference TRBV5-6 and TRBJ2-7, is DAGVTQSPTHLIKTRGQQVTLRCSPKSGHDTVSWYQQALGQGPQFIFQYYEEEERQRGNFPDRFSGHQFPNYSSELNVNALLLGDSALYLCASSFGTPTRGEQYFGPGTRLTVT.

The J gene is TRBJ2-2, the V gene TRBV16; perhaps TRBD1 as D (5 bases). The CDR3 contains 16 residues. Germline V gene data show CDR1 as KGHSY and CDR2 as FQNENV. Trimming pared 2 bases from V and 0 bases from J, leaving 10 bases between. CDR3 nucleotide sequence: TGTGCCAGCAGCCAAGTTAGACAGTCGAACACCGGGGAGCTGTTTTTT. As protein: CASSQVRQSNTGELFF.

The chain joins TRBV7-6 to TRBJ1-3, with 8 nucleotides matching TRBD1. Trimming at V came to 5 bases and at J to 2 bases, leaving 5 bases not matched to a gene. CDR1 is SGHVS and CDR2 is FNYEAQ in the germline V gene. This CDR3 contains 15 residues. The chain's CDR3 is CASSLKQGAGNTIYF. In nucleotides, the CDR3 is TGTGCCAGCAGCCTAAAACAGGGGGCTGGAAACACCATATATTTT.

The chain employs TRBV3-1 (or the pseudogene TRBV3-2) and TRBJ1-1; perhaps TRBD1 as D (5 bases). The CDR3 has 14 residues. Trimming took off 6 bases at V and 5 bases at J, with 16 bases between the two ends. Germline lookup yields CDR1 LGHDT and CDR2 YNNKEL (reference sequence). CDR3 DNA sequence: TGTGCCAGCAGACCCCTTATGGGGGGAACTGAAGCTTTCTTT. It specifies CASRPLMGGTEAFF.

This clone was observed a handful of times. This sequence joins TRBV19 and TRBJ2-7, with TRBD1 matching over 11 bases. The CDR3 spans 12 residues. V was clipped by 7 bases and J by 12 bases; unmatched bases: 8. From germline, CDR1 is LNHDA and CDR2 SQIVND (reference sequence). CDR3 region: CASNPGQGVSYF. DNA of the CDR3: TGTGCCAGTAACCCGGGACAGGGGGTATCGTACTTC.

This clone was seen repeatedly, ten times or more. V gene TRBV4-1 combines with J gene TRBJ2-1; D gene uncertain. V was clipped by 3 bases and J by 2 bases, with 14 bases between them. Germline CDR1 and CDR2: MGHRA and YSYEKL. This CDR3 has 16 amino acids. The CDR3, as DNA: TGCGCCAGCAGCCACGTCGACGAGACTCCCTACAATGAGCAGTTCTTC. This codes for CASSHVDETPYNEQFF.

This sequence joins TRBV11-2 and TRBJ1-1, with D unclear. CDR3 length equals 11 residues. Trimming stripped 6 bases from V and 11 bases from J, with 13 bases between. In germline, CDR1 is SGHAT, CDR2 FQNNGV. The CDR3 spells CASSSSRVAFF. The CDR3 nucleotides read TGTGCCAGCAGTTCATCAAGAGTCGCTTTCTTT.

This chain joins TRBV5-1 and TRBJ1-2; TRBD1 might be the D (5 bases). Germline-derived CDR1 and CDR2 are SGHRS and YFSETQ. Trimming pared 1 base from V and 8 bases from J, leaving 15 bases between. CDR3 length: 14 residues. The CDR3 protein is CASSLSAGVVGYTF. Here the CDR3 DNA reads TGCGCCAGCAGCTTGTCTGCGGGGGTGGTCGGCTACACCTTC.

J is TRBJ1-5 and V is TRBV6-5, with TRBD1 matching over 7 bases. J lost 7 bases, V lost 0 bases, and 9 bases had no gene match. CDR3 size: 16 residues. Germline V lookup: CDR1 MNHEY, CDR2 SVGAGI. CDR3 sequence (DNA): TGTGCCAGCAGTTACTCGAACAGGGGTCGAGGGCAGCCCCAGCATTTT. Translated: CASSYSNRGRGQPQHF.